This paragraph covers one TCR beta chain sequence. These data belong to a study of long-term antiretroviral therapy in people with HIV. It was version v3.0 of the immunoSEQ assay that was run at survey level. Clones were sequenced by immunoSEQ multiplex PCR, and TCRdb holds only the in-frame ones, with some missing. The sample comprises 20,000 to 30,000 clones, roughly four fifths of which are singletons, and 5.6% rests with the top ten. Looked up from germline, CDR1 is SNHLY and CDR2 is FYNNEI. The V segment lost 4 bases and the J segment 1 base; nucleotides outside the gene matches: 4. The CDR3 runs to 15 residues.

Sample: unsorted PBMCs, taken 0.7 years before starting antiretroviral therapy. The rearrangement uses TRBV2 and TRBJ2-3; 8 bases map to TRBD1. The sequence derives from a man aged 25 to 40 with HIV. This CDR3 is CASSGDRLGTDTQYF. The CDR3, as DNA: TGTGCCAGCAGTGGGGACAGGTTGGGCACAGATACGCAGTATTTT.